These T cell receptor beta chains were read from a single sample in a study of blood T cell repertoires in COVID-19. The method was immunoSEQ multiplex PCR; TCRdb's version includes in-frame clones alone and lacks a portion of them. The sample carries more than 150,000 clones, approximately 80% recorded once. Sequencing input: peripheral blood. These receptors were obtained from a human donor in a cohort sampled during active COVID-19. CDR3s leave out the opening cysteine and the closing phenylalanine or tryptophan.

CDR3 length,V gene,J gene,CDR3 protein
10,TRBV19,TRBJ1-4,ATGTGGEKLF
14,TRBV7-8,TRBJ2-1,ASSLNRDRVSDEQF
12,TRBV19,TRBJ1-5,ASSMPQGNQPQH
12,TRBV13,TRBJ2-7,ASSSDRGTYEQY
12,TRBV2,TRBJ1-1,ASRHRTENTEAF
11,TRBV28,TRBJ1-1,AGLGTGTTEAF
14,TRBV19,TRBJ1-1,ASSMVKGTGRTEAF
13,TRBV5-1,TRBJ1-1,ASSLALGEGTEAF
11,TRBV6-1,TRBJ2-7,ASSEGQNYEQY
13,TRBV27,TRBJ1-2,ASSLWGRAVSGYT
9,TRBV19,TRBJ2-5,ASSSGETQY
14,TRBV9,TRBJ2-2,ASSTRGQGSTGELF
11,TRBV19,TRBJ1-1,ASTAVGNTEAF
12,TRBV6-2/TRBV6-3,TRBJ1-1,ASSYGRVSTEAF
12,TRBV6-5,TRBJ2-1,ASSWGGHSNEQF
13,TRBV5-4,TRBJ2-3,ASSQRGDRTDTQY
12,TRBV30,TRBJ1-1,AWKTRGLDTEAF
11,TRBV27,TRBJ1-5,ASSLGVSQPQH
10,TRBV7-2,TRBJ1-2,ASSLREGGYT
14,TRBV3-1/TRBV3-2,TRBJ1-1,ASSQVSQTSNTEAF
14,TRBV2,TRBJ1-1,ASSESETGGDTEAF
13,TRBV18,TRBJ1-1,ASSPDPGGRTEAF
14,TRBV5-1,TRBJ2-7,ASSITPTGEGAEQY
15,TRBV15,TRBJ2-1,ATSRDRGTGAYNEQF
14,TRBV2,TRBJ2-5,ASSESLAEYQETQY
15,TRBV5-1,TRBJ2-2,ASSLFFQEANTGELF
11,TRBV6-6,TRBJ1-1,AIKQGTLTEAF
15,TRBV5-4,TRBJ1-2,ASSSDPGQGANYGYT
9,TRBV20-1,TRBJ2-1,SAVSGSEQF
13,TRBV7-2,TRBJ2-7,ASSLLTGGPYEQY
11,TRBV11-2,TRBJ1-2,ASRVDSNYGYT
14,TRBV13,TRBJ1-2,ASSLGRGVRDYGYT
15,TRBV9,TRBJ1-4,ASSEGTAFATNEKLF
14,TRBV6-1,TRBJ1-5,ASSEKTGSGDQPQH
12,TRBV11-2,TRBJ1-1,ASSLGVGGTEAF
15,TRBV4-1,TRBJ1-2,ASSQPGRTGSLYGYT
13,TRBV18,TRBJ2-5,ASSRNRGYQETQY
11,TRBV12-3/TRBV12-4,TRBJ1-2,ASRTTGGIGYT
12,TRBV29-1,TRBJ1-2,SVLTTGRIYGYT
12,TRBV18,TRBJ2-7,ASSPLIEGGEQY
13,TRBV4-1,TRBJ2-3,ASSQDRDATDTQY
12,TRBV19,TRBJ1-5,ASDLPGSNQPQH
14,TRBV19,TRBJ1-5,ASTSSGMVSNQPQH
11,TRBV30,TRBJ2-7,ASGQGNSYEQY
13,TRBV5-1,TRBJ2-3,ASSLVGRGTDTQY
12,TRBV2,TRBJ2-1,ASSLAGGLNEQF
13,TRBV7-3,TRBJ2-2,ASSPQGANTGELF
14,TRBV29-1,TRBJ2-1,SVDNVLGHGYNEQF
13,TRBV4-2,TRBJ2-3,ASSQDTGSTDTQY
12,TRBV19,TRBJ2-1,ASTLNRVGNEQF
12,TRBV6-5,TRBJ1-5,ASGRRTANQPQH